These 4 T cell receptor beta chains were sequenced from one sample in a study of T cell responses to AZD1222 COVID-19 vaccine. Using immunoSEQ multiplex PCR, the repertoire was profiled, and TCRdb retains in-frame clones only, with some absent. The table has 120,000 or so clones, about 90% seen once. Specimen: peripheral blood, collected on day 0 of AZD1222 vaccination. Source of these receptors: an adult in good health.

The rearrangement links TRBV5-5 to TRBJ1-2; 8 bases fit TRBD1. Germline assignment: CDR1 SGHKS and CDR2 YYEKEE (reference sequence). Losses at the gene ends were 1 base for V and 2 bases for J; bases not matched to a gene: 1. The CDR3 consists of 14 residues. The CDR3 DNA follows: TGTGCCAGCAGCTTGAGACAGGGGAACTATGGCTACACCTTC. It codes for CASSLRQGNYGYTF.

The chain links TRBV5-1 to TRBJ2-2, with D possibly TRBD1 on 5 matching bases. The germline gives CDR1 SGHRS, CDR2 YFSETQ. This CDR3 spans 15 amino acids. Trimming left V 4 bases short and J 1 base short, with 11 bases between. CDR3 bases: TGCGCCAGCAGCAAACAGGTACAGAACACCGGGGAGCTGTTTTTT. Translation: CASSKQVQNTGELFF.

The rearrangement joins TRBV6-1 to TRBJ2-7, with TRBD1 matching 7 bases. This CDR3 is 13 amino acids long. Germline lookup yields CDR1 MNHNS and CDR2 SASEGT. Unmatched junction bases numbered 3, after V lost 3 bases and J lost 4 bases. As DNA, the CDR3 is TGTGCCAGCAGTGAGTACAGGGGTTACGAGCAGTACGTC. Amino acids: CASSEYRGYEQYV.

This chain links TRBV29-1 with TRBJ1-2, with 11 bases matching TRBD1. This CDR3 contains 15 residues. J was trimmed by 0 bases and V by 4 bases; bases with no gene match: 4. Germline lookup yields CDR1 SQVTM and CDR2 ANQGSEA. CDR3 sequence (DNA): TGCAGCGTTGTCAAGGGACAGGGGGCTAACTATGGCTACACCTTC. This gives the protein CSVVKGQGANYGYTF. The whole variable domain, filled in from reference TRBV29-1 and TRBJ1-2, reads SAVISQKPSRDICQRGTSLTIQCQVDSQVTMMFWYRQQPGQSLTLIATANQGSEATYESGFVIDKFPISRPNLTFSTLTVSNMSPEDSSIYLCSVVKGQGANYGYTFGSGTRLTVV.